Here is one T cell receptor beta chain with its context. The data derive from a study of T cell changes during pregnancy in multiple sclerosis. Sequenced by immunoSEQ multiplex PCR; TCRdb stores in-frame clones only, minus some. The sample shows approximately 50,000 clones, 80% to 95% of them seen only once. Germline V gene sequence: CDR1 GTSNPN, CDR2 SVGIG (reference sequence). The CDR3 is 15 amino acids. Trimming pared 1 base from V and 4 bases from J, leaving 14 bases between. V gene TRBV30 combines with J gene TRBJ2-1; D might be TRBD2 (5 bases). The TCR comes from a female donor with multiple sclerosis, enrolled in a pregnancy study. The specimen was CD4+ T cells from peripheral blood mononuclear cells, collected after pregnancy. This CDR3 reads CAWSGTRRSYNEQFF. The CDR3 nucleotides are TGTGCCTGGAGTGGCACTAGAAGGTCTTACAATGAGCAGTTCTTC.